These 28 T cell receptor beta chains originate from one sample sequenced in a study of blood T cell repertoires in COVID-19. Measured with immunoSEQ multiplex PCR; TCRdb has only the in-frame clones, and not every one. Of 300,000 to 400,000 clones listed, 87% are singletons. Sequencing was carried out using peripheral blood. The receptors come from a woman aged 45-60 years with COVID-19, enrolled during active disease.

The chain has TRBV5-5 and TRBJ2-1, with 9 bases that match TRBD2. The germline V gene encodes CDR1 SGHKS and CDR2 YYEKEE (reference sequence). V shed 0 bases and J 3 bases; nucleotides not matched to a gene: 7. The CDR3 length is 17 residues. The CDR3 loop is CASSLGGGRALYNEQFF. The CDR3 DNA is TGTGCCAGCAGCTTGGGGGGCGGGAGGGCCCTCTACAATGAGCAGTTCTTC.

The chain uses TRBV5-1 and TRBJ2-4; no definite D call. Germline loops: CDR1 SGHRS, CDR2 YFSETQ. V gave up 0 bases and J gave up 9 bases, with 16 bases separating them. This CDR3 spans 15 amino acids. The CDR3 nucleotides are TGCGCCAGCAGCTTGGCCGGCGGAGCCGTCCCCATTCAGTACTTC. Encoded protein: CASSLAGGAVPIQYF.

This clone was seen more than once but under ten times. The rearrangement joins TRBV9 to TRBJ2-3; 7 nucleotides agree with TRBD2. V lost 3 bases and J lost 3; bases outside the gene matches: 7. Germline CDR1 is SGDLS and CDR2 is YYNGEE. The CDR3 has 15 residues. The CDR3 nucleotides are TGTGCCAGCAGCGAGGCGGGAGTGGGGACAGATACGCAGTATTTT. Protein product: CASSEAGVGTDTQYF.

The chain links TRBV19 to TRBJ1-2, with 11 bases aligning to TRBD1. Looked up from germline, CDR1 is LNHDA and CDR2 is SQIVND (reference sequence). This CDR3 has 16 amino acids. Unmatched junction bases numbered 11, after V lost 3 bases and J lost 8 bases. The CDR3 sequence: CASSILFGQGARGYTF. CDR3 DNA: TGTGCCAGTAGTATTCTGTTCGGACAGGGGGCTAGGGGCTACACCTTC.

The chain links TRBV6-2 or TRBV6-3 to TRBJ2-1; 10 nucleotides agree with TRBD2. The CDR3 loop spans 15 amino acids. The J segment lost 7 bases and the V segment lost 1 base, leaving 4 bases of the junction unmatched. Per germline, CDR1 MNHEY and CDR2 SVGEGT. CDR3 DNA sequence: TGTGCCAGCAGTTACTGGACTAGCGGCGGGAATGAGCAGTTCTTC. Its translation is CASSYWTSGGNEQFF.

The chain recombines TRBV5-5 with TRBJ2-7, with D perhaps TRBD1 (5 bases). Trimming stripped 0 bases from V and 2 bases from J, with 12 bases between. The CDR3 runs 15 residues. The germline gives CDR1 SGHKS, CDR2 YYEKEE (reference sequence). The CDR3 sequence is CASSLAAQGPYEQYF. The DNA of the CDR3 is TGTGCCAGCAGCTTGGCCGCGCAGGGCCCCTACGAGCAGTACTTC.

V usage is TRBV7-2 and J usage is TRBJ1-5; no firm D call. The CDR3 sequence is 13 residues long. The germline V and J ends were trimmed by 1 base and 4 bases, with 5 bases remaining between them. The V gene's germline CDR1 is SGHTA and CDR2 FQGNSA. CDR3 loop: CASSLELNQPQHF. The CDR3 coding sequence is TGTGCCAGCAGCTTAGAACTTAATCAGCCCCAGCATTTT.

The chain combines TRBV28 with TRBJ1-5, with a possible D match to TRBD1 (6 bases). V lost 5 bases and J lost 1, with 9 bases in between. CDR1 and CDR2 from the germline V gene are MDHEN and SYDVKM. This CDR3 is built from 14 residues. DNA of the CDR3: TGTGCCAGCAGTGCTGGGGGCAGCAATCAGCCCCAGCATTTT. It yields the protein CASSAGGSNQPQHF.

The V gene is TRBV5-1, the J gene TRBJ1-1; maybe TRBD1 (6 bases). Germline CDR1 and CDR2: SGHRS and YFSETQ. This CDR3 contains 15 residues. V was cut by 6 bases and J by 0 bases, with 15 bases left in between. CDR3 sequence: CASTRGGAMNTEAFF. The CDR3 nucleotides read TGCGCCAGCACGCGGGGGGGCGCGATGAACACTGAAGCTTTCTTT.

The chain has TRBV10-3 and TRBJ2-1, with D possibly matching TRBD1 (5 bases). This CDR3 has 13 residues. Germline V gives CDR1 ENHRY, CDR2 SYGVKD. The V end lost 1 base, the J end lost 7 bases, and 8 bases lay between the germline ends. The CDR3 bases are TGTGCCATCAGTGAGTATCAGGGTAATGAGCAGTTCTTC. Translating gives CAISEYQGNEQFF.

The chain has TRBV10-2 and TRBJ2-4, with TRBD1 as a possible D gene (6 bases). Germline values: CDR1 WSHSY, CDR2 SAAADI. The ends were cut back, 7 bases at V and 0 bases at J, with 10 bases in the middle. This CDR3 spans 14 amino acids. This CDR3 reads CASKDRKAKNIQYF. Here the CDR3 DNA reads TGCGCCAGCAAAGACAGGAAAGCCAAAAACATTCAGTACTTC.

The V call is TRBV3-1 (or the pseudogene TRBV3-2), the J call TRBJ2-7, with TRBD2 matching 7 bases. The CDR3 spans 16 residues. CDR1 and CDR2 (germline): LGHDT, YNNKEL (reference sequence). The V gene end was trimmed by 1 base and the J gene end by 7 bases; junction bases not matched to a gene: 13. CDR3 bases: TGTGCCAGCAGCCAAGGTTTGCTAGCCCGGGGGGATGAGCAGTACTTC. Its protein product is CASSQGLLARGDEQYF.

As DNA, the CDR3 is TGTGCCTGGAGTGGGAGACAGGGGTTCTACGAGCAGTACTTC. Translation: CAWSGRQGFYEQYF. The J gene is TRBJ2-7, the V gene TRBV30; 8 bases are shared with TRBD1. The CDR3 length is 14 residues. CDR1 is GTSNPN, CDR2 SVGIG, per germline (reference sequence). V lost 1 base to trimming and J lost 3 bases; unmatched junction nucleotides: 5.

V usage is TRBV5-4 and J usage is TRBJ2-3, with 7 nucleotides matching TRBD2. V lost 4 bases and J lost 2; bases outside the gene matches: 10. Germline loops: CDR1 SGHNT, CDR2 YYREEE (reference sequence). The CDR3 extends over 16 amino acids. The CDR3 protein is CASSQGLVGNTDTQYF. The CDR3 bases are TGTGCCAGCAGCCAAGGACTAGTTGGGAACACAGATACGCAGTATTTT.

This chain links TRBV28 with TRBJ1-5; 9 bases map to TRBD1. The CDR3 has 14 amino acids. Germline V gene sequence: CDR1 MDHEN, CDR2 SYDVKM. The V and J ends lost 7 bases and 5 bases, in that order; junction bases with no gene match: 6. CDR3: CASTPGQGHQPQHF. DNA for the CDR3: TGTGCCAGCACTCCGGGACAGGGCCATCAGCCCCAGCATTTT.

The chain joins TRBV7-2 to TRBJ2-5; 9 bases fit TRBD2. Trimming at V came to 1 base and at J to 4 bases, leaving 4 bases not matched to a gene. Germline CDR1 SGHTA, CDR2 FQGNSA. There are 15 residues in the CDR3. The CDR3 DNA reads TGTGCCAGCAGCTTAGTGACACTAGCGGGAGAGACCCAGTACTTC. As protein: CASSLVTLAGETQYF.

CDR3 residues: CATEGAAPYEQYF. The CDR3 DNA reads TGTGCCACGGAAGGGGCAGCCCCCTACGAGCAGTACTTC. The chain joins TRBV10-3 to TRBJ2-7; D is possibly TRBD1 (5 bases). Germline CDR1 ENHRY, CDR2 SYGVKD. The CDR3 consists of 13 residues. V lost 10 bases, J lost 2 bases, and 15 bases lay in between.

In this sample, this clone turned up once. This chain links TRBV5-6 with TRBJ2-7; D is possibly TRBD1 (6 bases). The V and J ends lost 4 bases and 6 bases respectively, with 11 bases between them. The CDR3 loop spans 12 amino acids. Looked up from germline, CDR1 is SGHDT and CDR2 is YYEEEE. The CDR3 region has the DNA TGTGCCAGCAGCCCGACAGGTAGCGAGCAGTACTTC. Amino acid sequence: CASSPTGSEQYF.

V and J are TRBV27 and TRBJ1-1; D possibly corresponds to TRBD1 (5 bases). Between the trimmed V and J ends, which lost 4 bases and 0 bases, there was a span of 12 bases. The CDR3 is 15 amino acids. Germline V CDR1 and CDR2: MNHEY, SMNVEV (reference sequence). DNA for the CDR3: TGTGCCAGCAGTTCGGGACTGACAATGAACACTGAAGCTTTCTTT. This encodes CASSSGLTMNTEAFF.

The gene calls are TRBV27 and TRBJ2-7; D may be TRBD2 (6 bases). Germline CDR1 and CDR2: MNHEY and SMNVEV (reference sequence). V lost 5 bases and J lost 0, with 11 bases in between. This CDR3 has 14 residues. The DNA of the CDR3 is TGTGCCAGCAGTCTGCGGGGACGCTCCTACGAGCAGTACTTC. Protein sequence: CASSLRGRSYEQYF.

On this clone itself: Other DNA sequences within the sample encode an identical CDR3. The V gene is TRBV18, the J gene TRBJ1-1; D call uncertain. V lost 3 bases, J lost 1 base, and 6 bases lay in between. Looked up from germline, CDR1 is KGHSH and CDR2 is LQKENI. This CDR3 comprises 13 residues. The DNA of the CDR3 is TGTGCCAGCTCACCCGGTGGGAACACTGAAGCTTTCTTT. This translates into CASSPGGNTEAFF. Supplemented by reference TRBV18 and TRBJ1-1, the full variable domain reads NAGVMQNPRHLVRRRGQEARLRCSPMKGHSHVYWYRQLPEEGLKFMVYLQKENIIDESGMPKERFSAEFPKEGPSILRIQQVVRGDSAAYFCASSPGGNTEAFFGQGTRLTVV.

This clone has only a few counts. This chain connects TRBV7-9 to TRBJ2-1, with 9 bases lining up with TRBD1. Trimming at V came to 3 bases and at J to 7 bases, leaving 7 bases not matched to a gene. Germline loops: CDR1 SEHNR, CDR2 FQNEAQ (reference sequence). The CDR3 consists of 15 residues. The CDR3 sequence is CASSLGQGALNEQFF. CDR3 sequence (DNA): TGTGCCAGCAGCTTGGGACAGGGTGCCCTAAATGAGCAGTTCTTC.

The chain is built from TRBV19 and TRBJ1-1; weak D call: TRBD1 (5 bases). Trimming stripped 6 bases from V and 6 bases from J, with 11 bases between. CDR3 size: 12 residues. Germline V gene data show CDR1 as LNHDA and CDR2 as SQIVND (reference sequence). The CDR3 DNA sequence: TGTGCCAGTAGCGGGGGTACCTCTGAAGCTTTCTTT. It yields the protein CASSGGTSEAFF.

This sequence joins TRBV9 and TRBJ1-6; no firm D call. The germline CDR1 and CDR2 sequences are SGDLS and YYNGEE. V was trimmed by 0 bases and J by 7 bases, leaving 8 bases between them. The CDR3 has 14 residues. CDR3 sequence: CASSVERRNSPLHF. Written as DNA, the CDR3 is TGTGCCAGCAGCGTAGAGCGGAGGAATTCACCCCTCCACTTT. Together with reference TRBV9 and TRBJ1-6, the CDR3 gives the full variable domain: DSGVTQTPKHLITATGQRVTLRCSPRSGDLSVYWYQQSLDQGLQFLIQYYNGEERAKGNILERFSAQQFPDLHSELNLSSLELGDSALYFCASSVERRNSPLHFGNGTRLTVT.

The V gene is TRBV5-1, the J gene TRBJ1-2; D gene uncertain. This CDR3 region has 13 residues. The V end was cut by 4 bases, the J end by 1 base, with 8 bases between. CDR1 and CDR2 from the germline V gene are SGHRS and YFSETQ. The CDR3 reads CASSTFSNYGYTF. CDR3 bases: TGCGCCAGCAGCACTTTTAGTAACTATGGCTACACCTTC.

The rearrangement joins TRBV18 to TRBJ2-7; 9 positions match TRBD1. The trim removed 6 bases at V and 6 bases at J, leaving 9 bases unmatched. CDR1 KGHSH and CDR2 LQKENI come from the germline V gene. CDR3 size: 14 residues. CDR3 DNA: TGTGCCAGCTCCGAAGCCGGGACAGGGTTCGAGCAGTACTTC. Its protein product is CASSEAGTGFEQYF.

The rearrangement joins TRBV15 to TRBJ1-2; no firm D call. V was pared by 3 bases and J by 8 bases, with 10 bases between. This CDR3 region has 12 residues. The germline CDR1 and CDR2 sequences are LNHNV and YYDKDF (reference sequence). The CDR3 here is CATSSNLGGYTF. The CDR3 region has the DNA TGTGCCACCAGCAGTAACCTGGGCGGCTACACCTTC.

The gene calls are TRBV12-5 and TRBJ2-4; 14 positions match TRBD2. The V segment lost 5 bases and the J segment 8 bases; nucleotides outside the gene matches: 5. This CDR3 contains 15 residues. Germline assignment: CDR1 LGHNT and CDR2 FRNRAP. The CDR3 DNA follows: TGTGCTAGTGGTCTCGGACTAGCGGGAGGTGACATTCAGTACTTC. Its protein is CASGLGLAGGDIQYF.